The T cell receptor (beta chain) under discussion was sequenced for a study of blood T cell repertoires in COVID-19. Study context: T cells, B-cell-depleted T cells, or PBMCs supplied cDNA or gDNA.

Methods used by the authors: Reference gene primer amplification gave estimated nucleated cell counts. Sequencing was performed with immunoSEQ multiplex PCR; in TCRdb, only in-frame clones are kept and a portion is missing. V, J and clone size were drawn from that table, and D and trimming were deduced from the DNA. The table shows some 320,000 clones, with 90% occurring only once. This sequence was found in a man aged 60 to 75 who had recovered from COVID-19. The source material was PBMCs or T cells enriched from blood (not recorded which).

CDR3 coding DNA: TGTGCCAGCAGCCTCAGCGGGGCTGGTAGCAATCAGCCCCAGCATTTT. It is translated as CASSLSGAGSNQPQHF. This sequence joins TRBV28 and TRBJ1-5, with D perhaps TRBD1 (5 bases). V was trimmed by 6 bases and J by 0 bases, leaving 15 bases between them. Germline V gene data show CDR1 as MDHEN and CDR2 as SYDVKM. This CDR3 contains 16 residues.